This T cell receptor beta chain was sequenced during a study of identical twins. Study-level findings and limits: Weaker excess twin sharing was seen among beta out-of-frame sequences.

The germline CDR1 and CDR2 sequences are SGHRS and YFSETQ. The CDR3 loop spans 13 amino acids. Trimming left V 2 bases short and J 6 bases short, with 9 bases between. This clonotype came up a few times. Its antigen is as yet unknown. TCRdb re-analysed the 5' RACE reads in MiXCR, keeping a single row per CDR3 protein. The table includes hundreds of thousands of distinct CDR3 sequences, about 20% detected once. This same sample was also part of a study on T cells expressing NK-cell markers.

The chain links TRBV5-1 to TRBJ2-1; a possible D gene is TRBD1 (6 bases). Sample: PBMCs. The sequence derives from a woman under 30 in good health. The CDR3 is CASSLGQTNEQFF. As DNA, the CDR3 is TGCGCCAGCAGCTTAGGACAGACCAATGAGCAGTTCTTC.